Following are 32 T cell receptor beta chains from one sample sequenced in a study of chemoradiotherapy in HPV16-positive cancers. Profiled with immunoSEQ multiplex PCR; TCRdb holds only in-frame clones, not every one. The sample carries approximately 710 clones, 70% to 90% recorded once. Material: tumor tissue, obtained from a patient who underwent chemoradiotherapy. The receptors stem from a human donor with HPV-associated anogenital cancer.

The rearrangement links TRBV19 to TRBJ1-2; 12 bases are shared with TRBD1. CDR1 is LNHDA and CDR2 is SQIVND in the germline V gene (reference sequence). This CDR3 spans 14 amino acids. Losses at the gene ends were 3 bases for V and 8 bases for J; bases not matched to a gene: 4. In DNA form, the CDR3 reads TGTGCCAGTAGTATGGGACAGGGGGCGCTGGGCTACACCTTC. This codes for CASSMGQGALGYTF.

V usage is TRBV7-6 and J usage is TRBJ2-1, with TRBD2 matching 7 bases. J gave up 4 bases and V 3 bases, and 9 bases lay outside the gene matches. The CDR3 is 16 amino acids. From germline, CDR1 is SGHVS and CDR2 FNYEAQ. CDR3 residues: CASSLVGGKLYNEQFF. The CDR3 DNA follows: TGTGCCAGCAGCTTGGTCGGGGGGAAGTTGTACAATGAGCAGTTCTTC.

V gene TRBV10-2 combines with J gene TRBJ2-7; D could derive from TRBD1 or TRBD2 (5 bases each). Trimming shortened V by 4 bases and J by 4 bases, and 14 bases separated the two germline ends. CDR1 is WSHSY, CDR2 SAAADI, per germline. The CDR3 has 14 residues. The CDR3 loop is CASSVPGREYEQYF. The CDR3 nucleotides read TGCGCCAGCAGTGTACCGGGACGGGAATACGAGCAGTACTTC.

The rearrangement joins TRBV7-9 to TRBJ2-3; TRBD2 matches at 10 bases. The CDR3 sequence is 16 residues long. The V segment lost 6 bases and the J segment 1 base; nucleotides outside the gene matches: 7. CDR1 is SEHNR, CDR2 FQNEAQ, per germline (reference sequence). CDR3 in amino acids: CASSPTSGEGTDTQYF. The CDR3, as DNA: TGTGCCAGCAGTCCTACTAGCGGGGAAGGCACAGATACGCAGTATTTT.

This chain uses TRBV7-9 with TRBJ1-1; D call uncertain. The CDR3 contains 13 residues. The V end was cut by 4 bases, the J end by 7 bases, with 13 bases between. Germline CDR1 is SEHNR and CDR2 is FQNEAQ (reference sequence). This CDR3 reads CASSSREGGEAFF. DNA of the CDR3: TGTGCCAGCAGCTCCCGGGAGGGCGGTGAAGCTTTCTTT.

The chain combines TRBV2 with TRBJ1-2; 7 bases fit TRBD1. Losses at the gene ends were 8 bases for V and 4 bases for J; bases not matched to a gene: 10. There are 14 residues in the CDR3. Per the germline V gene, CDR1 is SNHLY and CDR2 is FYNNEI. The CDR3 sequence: CASQSTGASYGYTF. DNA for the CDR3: TGTGCCAGCCAATCTACAGGGGCATCCTATGGCTACACCTTC. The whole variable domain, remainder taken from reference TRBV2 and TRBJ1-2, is EPEVTQTPSHQVTQMGQEVILRCVPISNHLYFYWYRQILGQKVEFLVSFYNNEISEKSEIFDDQFSVERPDGSNFTLKIRSTKLEDSAMYFCASQSTGASYGYTFGSGTRLTVV.

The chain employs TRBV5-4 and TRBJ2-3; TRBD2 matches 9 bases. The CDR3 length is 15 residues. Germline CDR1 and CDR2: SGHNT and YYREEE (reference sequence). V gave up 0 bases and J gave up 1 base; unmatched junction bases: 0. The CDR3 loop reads CASSLERGGTDTQYF. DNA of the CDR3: TGTGCCAGCAGCTTGGAGCGGGGGGGCACAGATACGCAGTATTTT.

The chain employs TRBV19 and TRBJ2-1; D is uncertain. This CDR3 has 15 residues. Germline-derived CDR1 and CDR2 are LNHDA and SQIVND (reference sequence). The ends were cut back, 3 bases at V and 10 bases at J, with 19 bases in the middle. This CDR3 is CASSIDRTILEEQFF. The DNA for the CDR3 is TGTGCCAGTAGTATTGATAGGACCATCTTAGAAGAGCAGTTCTTC.

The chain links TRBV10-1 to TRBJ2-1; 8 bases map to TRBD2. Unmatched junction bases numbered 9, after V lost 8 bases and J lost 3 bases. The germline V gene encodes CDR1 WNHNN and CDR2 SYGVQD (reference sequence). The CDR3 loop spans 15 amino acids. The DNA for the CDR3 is TGCGCCAGCCAGCCGGGGGGGCGGTTCTACAATGAGCAGTTCTTC. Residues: CASQPGGRFYNEQFF.

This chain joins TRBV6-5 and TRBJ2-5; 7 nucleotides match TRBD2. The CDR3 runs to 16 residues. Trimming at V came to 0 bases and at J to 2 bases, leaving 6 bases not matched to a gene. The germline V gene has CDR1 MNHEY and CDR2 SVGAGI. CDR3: CASSYSGGRGQETQYF. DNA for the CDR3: TGTGCCAGCAGTTACTCGGGTGGGCGGGGGCAAGAGACCCAGTACTTC.

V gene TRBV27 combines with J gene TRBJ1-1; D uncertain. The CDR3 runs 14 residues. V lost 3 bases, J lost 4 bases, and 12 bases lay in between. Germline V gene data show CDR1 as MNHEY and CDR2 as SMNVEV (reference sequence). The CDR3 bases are TGTGCCAGCAGTTTTTCCTCGCTAGGCACTGAAGCTTTCTTT. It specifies CASSFSSLGTEAFF.

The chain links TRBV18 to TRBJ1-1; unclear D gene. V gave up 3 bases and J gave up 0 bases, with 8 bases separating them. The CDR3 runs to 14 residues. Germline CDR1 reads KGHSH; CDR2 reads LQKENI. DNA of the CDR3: TGTGCCAGCTCACCCCCAAGAGTGAACACTGAAGCTTTCTTT. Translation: CASSPPRVNTEAFF. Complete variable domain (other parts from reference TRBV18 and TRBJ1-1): NAGVMQNPRHLVRRRGQEARLRCSPMKGHSHVYWYRQLPEEGLKFMVYLQKENIIDESGMPKERFSAEFPKEGPSILRIQQVVRGDSAAYFCASSPPRVNTEAFFGQGTRLTVV.

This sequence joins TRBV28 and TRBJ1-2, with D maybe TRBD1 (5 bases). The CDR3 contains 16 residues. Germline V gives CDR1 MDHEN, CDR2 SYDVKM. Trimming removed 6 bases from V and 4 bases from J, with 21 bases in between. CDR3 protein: CASSLPLGGAAYGYTF. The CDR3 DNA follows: TGTGCCAGCAGCCTTCCTCTAGGAGGGGCAGCCTATGGCTACACCTTC.

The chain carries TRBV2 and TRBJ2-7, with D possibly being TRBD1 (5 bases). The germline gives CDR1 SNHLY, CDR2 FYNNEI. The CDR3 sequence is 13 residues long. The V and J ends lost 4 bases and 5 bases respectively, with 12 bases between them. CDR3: CASSVARADEQYF. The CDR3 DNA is TGTGCCAGCAGTGTTGCCAGGGCCGACGAGCAGTACTTC.

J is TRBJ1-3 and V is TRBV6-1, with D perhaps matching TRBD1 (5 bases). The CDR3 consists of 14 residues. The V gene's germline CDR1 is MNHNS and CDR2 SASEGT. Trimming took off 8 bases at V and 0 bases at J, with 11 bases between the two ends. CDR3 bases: TGTGCCAGCTGGGACGGCGGCTCTGGAAACACCATATATTTT. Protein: CASWDGGSGNTIYF.

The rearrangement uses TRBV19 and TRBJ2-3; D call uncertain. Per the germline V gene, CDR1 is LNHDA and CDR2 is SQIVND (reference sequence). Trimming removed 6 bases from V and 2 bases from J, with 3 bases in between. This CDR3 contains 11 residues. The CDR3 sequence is CASSLTDTQYF. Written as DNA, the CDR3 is TGTGCCAGTAGCCTCACAGATACGCAGTATTTT.

The CDR3 coding sequence is TGCGCCAGCAGCCCGGAGGGGGGCGAGCAGTACTTC. Translation gives CASSPEGGEQYF. The rearrangement links TRBV5-1 to TRBJ2-7; D may be TRBD1 or TRBD2 (6 bases each). Per germline, CDR1 SGHRS and CDR2 YFSETQ. This CDR3 spans 12 amino acids. V dropped 4 bases and J dropped 6 bases, with 11 bases sitting between them.

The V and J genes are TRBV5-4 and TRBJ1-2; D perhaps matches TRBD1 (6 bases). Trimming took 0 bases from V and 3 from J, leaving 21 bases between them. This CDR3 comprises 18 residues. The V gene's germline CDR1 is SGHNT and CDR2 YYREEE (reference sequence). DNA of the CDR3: TGTGCCAGCAGCTTGGGGGGGCAGGCCGACGTGTATTACTATGGCTACACCTTC. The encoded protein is CASSLGGQADVYYYGYTF.

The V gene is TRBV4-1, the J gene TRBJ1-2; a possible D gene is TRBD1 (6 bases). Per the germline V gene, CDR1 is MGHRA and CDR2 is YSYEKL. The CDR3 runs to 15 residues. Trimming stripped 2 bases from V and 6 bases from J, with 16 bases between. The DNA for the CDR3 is TGCGCCAGCAGCCAAACAGGGCTCGGAGGGGATGGCTACACCTTC. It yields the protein CASSQTGLGGDGYTF.

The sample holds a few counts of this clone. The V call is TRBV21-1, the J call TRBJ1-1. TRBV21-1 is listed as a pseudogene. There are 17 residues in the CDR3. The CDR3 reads CASSKEAETAENTEAFF. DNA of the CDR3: TGTGCCAGCAGCAAAGAGGCGGAGACAGCGGAAAACACTGAAGCTTTCTTT.

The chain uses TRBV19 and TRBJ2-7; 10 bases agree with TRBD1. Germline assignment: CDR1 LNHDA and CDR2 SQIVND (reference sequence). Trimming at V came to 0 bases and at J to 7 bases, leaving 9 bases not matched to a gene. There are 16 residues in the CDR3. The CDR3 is CASSIDLATGGWEQYF. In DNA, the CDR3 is TGTGCCAGTAGTATAGACTTGGCGACAGGGGGCTGGGAGCAGTACTTC.

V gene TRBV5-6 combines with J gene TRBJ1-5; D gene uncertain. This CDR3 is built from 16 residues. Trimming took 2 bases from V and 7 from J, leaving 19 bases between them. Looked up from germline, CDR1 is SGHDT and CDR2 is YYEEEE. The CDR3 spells CASSLRAWWGSQPQHF. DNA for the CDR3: TGTGCCAGCAGCTTAAGGGCCTGGTGGGGAAGCCAGCCCCAGCATTTT. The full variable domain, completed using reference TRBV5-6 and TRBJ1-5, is DAGVTQSPTHLIKTRGQQVTLRCSPKSGHDTVSWYQQALGQGPQFIFQYYEEEERQRGNFPDRFSGHQFPNYSSELNVNALLLGDSALYLCASSLRAWWGSQPQHFGDGTRLSIL.

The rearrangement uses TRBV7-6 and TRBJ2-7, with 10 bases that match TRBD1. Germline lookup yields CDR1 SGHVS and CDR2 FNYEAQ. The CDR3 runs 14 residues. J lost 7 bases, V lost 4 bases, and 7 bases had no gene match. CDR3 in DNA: TGTGCCAGCAGCTCTAGGGACAGGGGAAGGGAGCAGTACTTC. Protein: CASSSRDRGREQYF.

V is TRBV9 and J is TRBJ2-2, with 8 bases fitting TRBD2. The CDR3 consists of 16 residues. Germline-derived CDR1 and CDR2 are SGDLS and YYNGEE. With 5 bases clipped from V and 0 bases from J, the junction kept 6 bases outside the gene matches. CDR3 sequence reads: CASSKSLAANTGELFF. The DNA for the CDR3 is TGTGCCAGCAGTAAATCACTAGCGGCGAACACCGGGGAGCTGTTTTTT.

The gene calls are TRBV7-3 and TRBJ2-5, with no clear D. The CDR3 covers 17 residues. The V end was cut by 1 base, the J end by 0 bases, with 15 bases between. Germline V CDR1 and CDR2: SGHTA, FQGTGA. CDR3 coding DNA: TGTGCCAGCAGCTTAAAGGGCGGCAGTTTGTACCAAGAGACCCAGTACTTC. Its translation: CASSLKGGSLYQETQYF.

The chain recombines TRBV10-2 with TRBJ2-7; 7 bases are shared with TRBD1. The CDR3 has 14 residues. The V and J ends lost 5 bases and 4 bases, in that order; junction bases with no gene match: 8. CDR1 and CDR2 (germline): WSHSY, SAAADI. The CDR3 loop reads CASSLPGTEYEQYF. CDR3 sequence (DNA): TGCGCCAGCAGTCTGCCCGGGACAGAATACGAGCAGTACTTC.

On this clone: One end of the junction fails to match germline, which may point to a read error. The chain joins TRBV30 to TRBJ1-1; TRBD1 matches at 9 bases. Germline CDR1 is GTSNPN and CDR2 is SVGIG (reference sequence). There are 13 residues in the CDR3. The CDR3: CASIPGQGEGGIF. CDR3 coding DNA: TGTGCCTCAATCCCGGGACAGGGTGAAGGGGGGATCTTT.

The CDR3 bases are TGTGCCAGCAGTCGCGGACAGGGTGACATTCAGTACTTC. It codes for CASSRGQGDIQYF. The V and J genes are TRBV7-9 and TRBJ2-4, with 8 bases aligning to TRBD1. Trimming took 6 bases from V and 8 from J; bases not matched to a gene: 6. CDR3 size: 13 residues. Germline assignment: CDR1 SEHNR and CDR2 FQNEAQ (reference sequence).

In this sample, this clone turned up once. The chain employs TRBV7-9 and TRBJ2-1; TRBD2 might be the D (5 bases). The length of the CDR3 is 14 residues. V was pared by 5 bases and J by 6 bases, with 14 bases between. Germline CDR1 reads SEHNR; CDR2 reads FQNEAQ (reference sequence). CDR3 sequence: CASSPRWTSNEQFF. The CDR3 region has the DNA TGTGCCAGCAGCCCCCGCTGGACTTCCAATGAGCAGTTCTTC. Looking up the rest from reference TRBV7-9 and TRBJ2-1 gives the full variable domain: DTGVSQNPRHKITKRGQNVTFRCDPISEHNRLYWYRQTLGQGPEFLTYFQNEAQLEKSRLLSDRFSAERPKGSFSTLEIQRTEQGDSAMYLCASSPRWTSNEQFFGPGTRLTVL.

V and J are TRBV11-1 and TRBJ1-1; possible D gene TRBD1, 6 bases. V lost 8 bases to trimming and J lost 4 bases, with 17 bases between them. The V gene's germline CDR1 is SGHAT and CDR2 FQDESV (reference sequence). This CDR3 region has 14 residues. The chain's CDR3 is CASCRGGVGTEAFF. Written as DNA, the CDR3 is TGTGCCAGCTGCAGGGGTGGTGTAGGCACTGAAGCTTTCTTT. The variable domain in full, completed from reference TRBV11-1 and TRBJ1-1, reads EAEVAQSPRYKITEKSQAVAFWCDPISGHATLYWYRQILGQGPELLVQFQDESVVDDSQLPKDRFSAERLKGVDSTLKIQPAELGDSAMYLCASCRGGVGTEAFFGQGTRLTVV.

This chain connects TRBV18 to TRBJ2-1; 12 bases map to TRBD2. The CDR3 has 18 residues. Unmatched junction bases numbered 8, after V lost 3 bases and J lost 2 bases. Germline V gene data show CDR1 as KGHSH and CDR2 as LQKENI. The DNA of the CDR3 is TGTGCCAGCTCACCTAGGACTAGCGGGGCGAGGGCCTACAATGAGCAGTTCTTC. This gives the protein CASSPRTSGARAYNEQFF.

The CDR3 here is CASSLDMTGEGWKTQYF. The DNA for the CDR3 is TGTGCCAGCAGCTTAGATATGACAGGGGAGGGGTGGAAGACCCAGTACTTC. The rearrangement joins TRBV11-2 to TRBJ2-5; the D gene is possibly TRBD1 (8 bases). V shed 0 bases and J shed 6 bases, with 20 bases lying between them. This CDR3 contains 17 residues. Germline-derived CDR1 and CDR2 are SGHAT and FQNNGV.